A selection of T cell receptor beta chains follows, all from one sample in a study of OX40 agonist ivuxolimab in advanced cancers. Only in-frame clones appear in the TCRdb table, and some are missing; sequencing was by immunoSEQ multiplex PCR. The sample carries roughly 46,000 clones, about 91% recorded once. The sequences come from CD4+ or CD8+ T cells sorted from blood, collected in a trial of the OX40 agonist ivuxolimab. These receptors all stem from an adult with an advanced solid tumor such as melanoma, head and neck, liver or kidney cancer. Each CDR3 is given with its conserved first and last residue. A D gene is named only where the DNA matches it firmly. The listing skips clone size in some rows; elsewhere it reads once, few, many or a size class.

V gene: TRBV2
D gene: TRBD1
J gene: TRBJ2-7
clone size: -
CDR3 DNA: TGTGCCAGCAGTGCTCTGGGACAGGGGGCCTACGAGCAGTACTTC
CDR3 protein: CASSALGQGAYEQYF

V gene: TRBV11-2
D gene: -
J gene: TRBJ2-1
clone size: -
CDR3 DNA: TGTGCCAGCAGCTTAGATCATAGCGTCCTCCGTCATGAGCAGTTCTTC
CDR3 protein: CASSLDHSVLRHEQFF

V gene: TRBV25-1
D gene: -
J gene: TRBJ2-1
clone size: -
CDR3 DNA: TGTGCCAGCAGTGAATCTGGGATGCAGTTCTTC
CDR3 protein: CASSESGMQFF

V gene: TRBV11-2
D gene: -
J gene: TRBJ1-1
clone size: -
CDR3 DNA: TGTGCCAGCAGCTTAGAGTTGGGGGGGATGAACACTGAAGCTTTCTTT
CDR3 protein: CASSLELGGMNTEAFF

V gene: TRBV2
D gene: -
J gene: TRBJ1-4
clone size: -
CDR3 DNA: TGTGCCAGCCGGGACGGCGCTTATGAAAAACTGTTTTTT
CDR3 protein: CASRDGAYEKLFF

V gene: TRBV4-3
D gene: TRBD2
J gene: TRBJ2-1
clone size: once
CDR3 DNA: TGCGCCAGCAGCCAAGATTCCAGCGGGGCCGGGCAGTTCTTC
CDR3 protein: CASSQDSSGAGQFF

V gene: TRBV29-1
D gene: -
J gene: TRBJ1-2
clone size: -
CDR3 DNA: TGCAGCGTACTCATGATGGACAGACGCTACACCTTC
CDR3 protein: CSVLMMDRRYTF

V gene: TRBV29-1
D gene: -
J gene: TRBJ2-7
clone size: once
CDR3 DNA: TGCAGCGTTGAGAGGCCAGAGGGCTACGAGCAGTACTTC
CDR3 protein: CSVERPEGYEQYF

V gene: TRBV4-1
D gene: -
J gene: TRBJ2-2
clone size: -
CDR3 DNA: TGCGCCAGCAGCCGATCAGGGTCCACCGGGGAGCTGTTTTTT
CDR3 protein: CASSRSGSTGELFF

V gene: TRBV27
D gene: -
J gene: TRBJ2-7
clone size: -
CDR3 DNA: TGTGCCAGCATGGACATCTCCTACGAGCAGTACTTC
CDR3 protein: CASMDISYEQYF

V gene: TRBV6-6
D gene: TRBD2
J gene: TRBJ2-1
clone size: -
CDR3 DNA: TGTGCCAGCAGTTACTCCCTAGCGGGGGGTGACAATGAGCAGTTCTTC
CDR3 protein: CASSYSLAGGDNEQFF

V gene: TRBV5-4
D gene: -
J gene: TRBJ2-3
clone size: -
CDR3 DNA: TGTGCCAGCAGCTTGGTCGGCGGGGGCACAGATACGCAGTATTTT
CDR3 protein: CASSLVGGGTDTQYF

V gene: TRBV9
D gene: TRBD1
J gene: TRBJ1-1
clone size: -
CDR3 DNA: TGTGCCAGCAGCGAGGCAACAGGGGACACTGAAGCTTTCTTT
CDR3 protein: CASSEATGDTEAFF

V gene: TRBV5-4
D gene: -
J gene: TRBJ2-7
clone size: -
CDR3 DNA: TGTGCCAGCAGCCCCCCCGGGGTCGAGCAGTACTTC
CDR3 protein: CASSPPGVEQYF

V gene: TRBV28
D gene: -
J gene: TRBJ2-1
clone size: -
CDR3 DNA: TGTGCCAGCAGTCCTTATCCCGGAGTATACAATGAGCAGTTCTTC
CDR3 protein: CASSPYPGVYNEQFF

V gene: TRBV7-2
D gene: -
J gene: TRBJ1-2
clone size: once
CDR3 DNA: TGTGCCAGCAGCTTAGCGATGTGGCAGCGAAACTATGGCTACACCTTC
CDR3 protein: CASSLAMWQRNYGYTF

V gene: TRBV6-5
D gene: -
J gene: TRBJ1-1
clone size: -
CDR3 DNA: TGTGCCAGCAGTTATGGCTCAGGGCACACTGAAGCTTTCTTT
CDR3 protein: CASSYGSGHTEAFF

V gene: TRBV19
D gene: -
J gene: TRBJ2-5
clone size: once
CDR3 DNA: TGTGCCAGTAGTATAGAGGGCGGAAAGATGGGGTCCCAGTACTTC
CDR3 protein: CASSIEGGKMGSQYF

V gene: TRBV28
D gene: -
J gene: TRBJ1-5
clone size: once
CDR3 DNA: -
CDR3 protein: CASSILGNQPQHF

V gene: TRBV9
D gene: -
J gene: TRBJ2-7
clone size: -
CDR3 DNA: TGTGCCAGCAGCGTAGCCCCGTCTGTGGGTACCTCCTACGAGCAGTACTTC
CDR3 protein: CASSVAPSVGTSYEQYF

V gene: TRBV7-9
D gene: -
J gene: TRBJ1-2
clone size: -
CDR3 DNA: TGTGCCAGCAGCTCCGCGCGGGGGTTACCGAACTATGGCTACACCTTC
CDR3 protein: CASSSARGLPNYGYTF

V gene: TRBV27
D gene: -
J gene: TRBJ1-5
clone size: -
CDR3 DNA: TGTGCCAGCAGTTTAGGGCAGGGTACCAATCAGCCCCAGCATTTT
CDR3 protein: CASSLGQGTNQPQHF

V gene: TRBV23-1
D gene: -
J gene: TRBJ2-3
clone size: -
CDR3 DNA: TGCGCCGGTTGGGGGGAGTGGGATACGCAGTATTTT
CDR3 protein: CAGWGEWDTQYF

V gene: TRBV30
D gene: -
J gene: TRBJ2-7
clone size: -
CDR3 DNA: TGTGCCTGGAGTTGGCGGCGGGAGCAGTACTTC
CDR3 protein: CAWSWRREQYF

V gene: TRBV7-9
D gene: -
J gene: TRBJ2-7
clone size: -
CDR3 DNA: TGTGCCACCACCGATGGGGGGAGCTCCTACGAGCAGTACTTC
CDR3 protein: CATTDGGSSYEQYF

V gene: TRBV29-1
D gene: TRBD2
J gene: TRBJ2-2
clone size: -
CDR3 DNA: TGCAGCGTTGGGGTGGTCGGGGGGTCCGGGGAGCTGTTTTTT
CDR3 protein: CSVGVVGGSGELFF

V gene: TRBV28
D gene: -
J gene: TRBJ1-2
clone size: -
CDR3 DNA: TGTGCCAGCAGTCCATGGGGGGAGGGTGGCTACACCTTC
CDR3 protein: CASSPWGEGGYTF

V gene: TRBV4-2
D gene: TRBD1
J gene: TRBJ1-2
clone size: once
CDR3 DNA: TGTGCCAGCAGCCCCGAGGGACAGGGGGTAGGATATGGCTACACCTTC
CDR3 protein: CASSPEGQGVGYGYTF

V gene: TRBV7-9
D gene: -
J gene: TRBJ2-7
clone size: -
CDR3 DNA: TGTGCCAGCAGCCCGACGGGGATCGGCGAGCAGTACTTC
CDR3 protein: CASSPTGIGEQYF

V gene: TRBV27
D gene: -
J gene: TRBJ1-1
clone size: -
CDR3 DNA: TGTGCCAGCAGTTCCACAGGGTCTGAAGCTTTCTTT
CDR3 protein: CASSSTGSEAFF

V gene: TRBV9
D gene: TRBD1
J gene: TRBJ2-7
clone size: -
CDR3 DNA: TGTGCCAGCAGCCACTCCGGGGAGGGACAGGGGGTCTACGAGCAGTACTTC
CDR3 protein: CASSHSGEGQGVYEQYF

V gene: TRBV7-8
D gene: -
J gene: TRBJ1-1
clone size: -
CDR3 DNA: TGTGCCAGCAGCATCAGGGGGAACACTGAAGCTTTCTTT
CDR3 protein: CASSIRGNTEAFF

V gene: TRBV27
D gene: TRBD1
J gene: TRBJ1-1
clone size: -
CDR3 DNA: TGTGCCAGCAGGCGACAGGGGGAGAACACTGAAGCTTTCTTT
CDR3 protein: CASRRQGENTEAFF

V gene: TRBV28
D gene: -
J gene: TRBJ2-7
clone size: -
CDR3 DNA: TGTGCCAGCAGTTCCCAGGGTTTATCCTACGAGCAGTACTTC
CDR3 protein: CASSSQGLSYEQYF

V gene: TRBV28
D gene: -
J gene: TRBJ2-2
clone size: -
CDR3 DNA: TGTGCCAGCAGTTTTAGGGGGGGGAACACCGGGGAGCTGTTTTTT
CDR3 protein: CASSFRGGNTGELFF

V gene: TRBV27
D gene: -
J gene: TRBJ1-5
clone size: -
CDR3 DNA: TGTGCCAGCAGCCGCTCTGGGTCTTATAGCAATCAGCCCCAGCATTTT
CDR3 protein: CASSRSGSYSNQPQHF

V gene: TRBV2
D gene: -
J gene: TRBJ2-1
clone size: -
CDR3 DNA: TGTGCCAGCAGTGAACTCGCGGGGACGCGCTACAATGAGCAGTTCTTC
CDR3 protein: CASSELAGTRYNEQFF

V gene: TRBV7-7
D gene: -
J gene: TRBJ2-7
clone size: -
CDR3 DNA: TGTGCTAGCAGCACGGAGACCGCTCCCTACGAGCAGTACTTC
CDR3 protein: CASSTETAPYEQYF

V gene: TRBV27
D gene: -
J gene: TRBJ2-1
clone size: -
CDR3 DNA: TGTGCCAGCAGCTTAGGACACCCCGGAGGCGGTGAGCAGTTCTTC
CDR3 protein: CASSLGHPGGGEQFF

V gene: TRBV7-9
D gene: -
J gene: TRBJ1-4
clone size: -
CDR3 DNA: TGTGCCAGCAGCTTAGACTGGGGCGCAGCTGGTGAAAAACTGTTTTTT
CDR3 protein: CASSLDWGAAGEKLFF

V gene: TRBV7-9
D gene: -
J gene: TRBJ2-5
clone size: -
CDR3 DNA: TGTGCCAGCAGCCCTGCGGGACAGCAAGGGGCCCAGTACTTC
CDR3 protein: CASSPAGQQGAQYF

V gene: TRBV9
D gene: -
J gene: TRBJ2-2
clone size: -
CDR3 DNA: TGTGCCAGCAGCGATGCAGGGGCGGTGTCCGGGGAGCTGTTTTTT
CDR3 protein: CASSDAGAVSGELFF

V gene: TRBV21-1
D gene: -
J gene: TRBJ2-1
clone size: -
CDR3 DNA: TGTGCCAGCAGCAAAGCCCAAGGGACTAGCGGGAGGACCTCCTACAATGAGCAGTTCTTC
CDR3 protein: CASSKAQGTSGRTSYNEQFF

V gene: TRBV27
D gene: TRBD1
J gene: TRBJ1-4
clone size: -
CDR3 DNA: TGTGCCAGCAGTTTAGGGACAGGGAGTGAAAAACTGTTTTTT
CDR3 protein: CASSLGTGSEKLFF

V gene: TRBV7-2
D gene: TRBD2
J gene: TRBJ2-3
clone size: -
CDR3 DNA: TGTGCCAGCAGCTTTTCGTCTGGCGGGGGGGAGGATACGCAGTATTTT
CDR3 protein: CASSFSSGGGEDTQYF

V gene: TRBV29-1
D gene: -
J gene: TRBJ1-2
clone size: -
CDR3 DNA: TGCAGCGCAAAGACCCCGGGACCCTATGGCTACACCTTC
CDR3 protein: CSAKTPGPYGYTF

V gene: TRBV7-6
D gene: -
J gene: TRBJ1-2
clone size: -
CDR3 DNA: TGTGCCAGCAGCTCCGGGAGTCCGAGCTATGGCTACACCTTC
CDR3 protein: CASSSGSPSYGYTF

V gene: TRBV19
D gene: -
J gene: TRBJ2-1
clone size: -
CDR3 DNA: TGTGCCAGTAAATTCGGAAGCTCCTACAATGAGCAGTTCTTC
CDR3 protein: CASKFGSSYNEQFF

V gene: TRBV5-6
D gene: -
J gene: TRBJ2-2
clone size: -
CDR3 DNA: TGTGCCAGCAGCTCATGGACCGCCGGGGAGCTGTTTTTT
CDR3 protein: CASSSWTAGELFF

V gene: TRBV28
D gene: TRBD2
J gene: TRBJ2-1
clone size: -
CDR3 DNA: TGTGCCAGCAGCACTAGCGACAGCTCCTACAATGAGCAGTTCTTC
CDR3 protein: CASSTSDSSYNEQFF

V gene: TRBV6-1
D gene: -
J gene: TRBJ1-3
clone size: -
CDR3 DNA: TGTGCCAGCAGTGAGTTACAGCCCTCTGGAAACACCATATATTTT
CDR3 protein: CASSELQPSGNTIYF

V gene: TRBV28
D gene: -
J gene: TRBJ1-2
clone size: -
CDR3 DNA: TGTGCCAGCATTAGGGTGCAGGACAATGGCTACACCTTC
CDR3 protein: CASIRVQDNGYTF

V gene: TRBV9
D gene: -
J gene: TRBJ2-3
clone size: -
CDR3 DNA: TGTGCCAGCAGCGTAGCGGGTACGCAGTATTTT
CDR3 protein: CASSVAGTQYF

V gene: TRBV14
D gene: -
J gene: TRBJ2-2
clone size: -
CDR3 DNA: TGTGCCAGCAGCCAAGATCGGCAGGGACCGAACACCGGGGAGCTGTTTTTT
CDR3 protein: CASSQDRQGPNTGELFF

V gene: TRBV27
D gene: -
J gene: TRBJ2-7
clone size: -
CDR3 DNA: TGTGCCAGCAGTTTAGTTGGAGCCGACTACGAGCAGTACTTC
CDR3 protein: CASSLVGADYEQYF

V gene: TRBV7-2
D gene: TRBD1
J gene: TRBJ2-1
clone size: -
CDR3 DNA: TGTGCCAGCAGCTTAGTTTTACAGGGGGGCGATGAGCAGTTCTTC
CDR3 protein: CASSLVLQGGDEQFF

V gene: TRBV29-1
D gene: TRBD1
J gene: TRBJ1-2
clone size: -
CDR3 DNA: TGCAGCGTTGTCGACCACGCAGGGGGCAACTATGGCTACACCTTC
CDR3 protein: CSVVDHAGGNYGYTF

V gene: TRBV9
D gene: -
J gene: TRBJ2-2
clone size: -
CDR3 DNA: TGTGCCAGCAGCCCCTTCGGGACGAACACCGGGGAGCTGTTTTTT
CDR3 protein: CASSPFGTNTGELFF

V gene: TRBV7-9
D gene: -
J gene: TRBJ2-1
clone size: -
CDR3 DNA: TGTGCCAGCAGCTTATACTCCGGCGATGAGCAGTTCTTC
CDR3 protein: CASSLYSGDEQFF

V gene: TRBV19
D gene: TRBD1
J gene: TRBJ1-5
clone size: -
CDR3 DNA: TGTGCCAGTACACCACAGGGGGGCAATCAGCCCCAGCATTTT
CDR3 protein: CASTPQGGNQPQHF